The T cell receptor beta chain described here comes from a study of T cells after yellow fever vaccination (dated by TCRdb to about 2019). In the study overall: Libraries from fractions with low cell numbers were prepared with the SMART-Seq v4 Ultra Low Input RNA kit. Bulk TCR alpha and beta repertoires were sequenced longitudinally to track T-cell clones before and after primary and booster YFV17D yellow fever vaccination. Two healthy male donors, one aged 18 to 30 and one aged 30 to 40 years, made up the cohort. Blood was collected at multiple timepoints before and after primary and secondary immunization, and bulk PBMC replicates and cell subsets were isolated. What the work shows at the level of the full study, not this receptor alone: FACS-sorted repertoires could contain abundant contaminating clonotypes from the bulk population, so computational filtering was required. A small fraction of clonotypes showed up in both the CD4 and CD8 compartments, probably as a result of convergent recombination. Compared with the primary T-cell response, the secondary T-cell response was weaker but faster, peaking on day 5 rather than day 15. Most clones expanded after primary vaccination (approximately 96% of CD4 and roughly 88% of CD8) were re-detected after the booster, suggesting that broad memory maintenance occurred. Only a couple of donors were included in the study, so the extent to which the findings can be generalized is limited.

The treatment or condition label corresponds to: live attenuated yellow fever vaccine strain. PBMCs were isolated from peripheral blood using a standard Ficoll-Paque protocol. CD4 and CD8 T-cell fractions were isolated with Dynabeads CD4 and CD8 positive selection kits. TriZol was used to extract RNA from bulk PBMCs, from CD4 and CD8 fractions, and from dextramer-positive and dextramer-negative fractions. The CDR3 measures 17 amino acids from cysteine to phenylalanine. Just CDR3 DNA is preserved here, 51 bases in frame from base 1. Compared with germline, V lacks 4 bases and J lacks 0 bases; bases without a gene match: 7. CDR1 is given as SGHNT and CDR2 as YYREEE, both from the germline V gene (reference sequence). Sequenced using an Illumina NovaSeq 6000. TCR cDNA was synthesized by 5'RACE template switching, which introduced a universal primer site and unique molecular identifiers. Priming for cDNA synthesis came from both the TCR alpha and TCR beta constant segments. Library amplification used two PCR steps, and the second PCR step added sample barcodes and sequencing adapters. Sequencing of libraries was performed on Illumina HiSeq 2500 (2x100 bp) or NovaSeq (2x150 bp). As for how the authors treated the data: MIGEC handled demultiplexing of reads and collapsing into UMI consensus sequences, while MiXCR performed V(D)J alignment. Using edgeR on replicate PBMC samples, clonotypes were called vaccine-responding if FDR was below 0.01 and the log2 fold change was above 5 up to day 15. Bulk clonotypes were assigned CD4 or CD8 identity according to which sequenced CD4 or CD8 repertoire held them at higher abundance. The public sequencing data were trimmed at Q25 with fastp and processed into clonotypes with MiXCR by TCRdb, which kept only in-frame beta chains. Duplicate CDR3 protein sequences are folded into a single record with the most common DNA and genes. The V and J calls reflect TCRdb's pipeline rather than the authors' work. The sample table records under 250,000 distinct CDR3 sequences; 2.5% to 3.5% of these occur just once. Around 3% of the sample rests with the top ten.

About this clonotype: The antigen this receptor binds is unknown. Per-nucleotide qualities are absent, and no much larger clonotype sits a single base away.

The starting material was CD4+ T cells sorted from PBMCs, obtained 10 days after the yellow fever booster vaccination. The chain employs TRBV5-4 and TRBJ1-3, with TRBD1 identical over 10 junction bases. The origin of this receptor is a man in his late teens or twenties who received the YFV17D yellow fever vaccine. The CDR3 sequence is CASSVGDRGLSGNTIYF. The DNA sequence reads TGTGCCAGCAGCGTTGGGGACAGGGGCCTCTCTGGAAACACCATATATTTT.